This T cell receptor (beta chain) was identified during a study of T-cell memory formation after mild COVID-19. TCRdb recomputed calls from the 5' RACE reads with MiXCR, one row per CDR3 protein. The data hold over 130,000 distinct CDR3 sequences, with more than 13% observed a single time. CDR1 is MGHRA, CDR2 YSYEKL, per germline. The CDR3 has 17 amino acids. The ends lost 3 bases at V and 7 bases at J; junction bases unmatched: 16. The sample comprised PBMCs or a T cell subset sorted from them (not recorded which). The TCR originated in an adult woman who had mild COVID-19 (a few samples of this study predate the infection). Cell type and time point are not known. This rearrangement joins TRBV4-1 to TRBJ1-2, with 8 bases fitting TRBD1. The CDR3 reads CASSQGVGQGRSGGYTF. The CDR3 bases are TGCGCCAGCAGCCAGGGAGTCGGACAGGGTCGAAGTGGTGGCTACACCTTC.